One and the same sample provided the 5 T cell receptor beta chains below, sequenced in a study of lymphopenia after photon versus proton radiotherapy. Data came from immunoSEQ multiplex PCR; TCRdb stores just in-frame clones and leaves some out. Of 15,000 to 20,000 clones listed, under 90% were seen once; the top ten hold about 9.9%. The specimen comprised peripheral blood, sampled from a patient treated with proton-based radiotherapy. These receptor sequences come from an older man with pancreatic cancer.

The V call is TRBV11-2, the J call TRBJ2-4; D is ambiguous. The CDR3 extends over 13 amino acids. CDR1 is SGHAT and CDR2 is FQNNGV in the germline V gene. V was pared by 6 bases and J by 2 bases, with 8 bases between. The CDR3: CASRDGTKNIQYF. The CDR3 DNA follows: TGTGCCAGCAGGGATGGGACCAAAAACATTCAGTACTTC.

This chain links TRBV5-1 with TRBJ1-1; 10 bases match TRBD1. Germline CDR1 reads SGHRS; CDR2 reads YFSETQ. Trimming took 4 bases from V and 4 from J; bases not matched to a gene: 4. The CDR3 is 14 residues long. The CDR3 DNA reads TGCGCCAGCAGCGATCGGACAGGGGGCACTGAAGCTTTCTTT. Protein sequence: CASSDRTGGTEAFF.

V gene TRBV6-1 combines with J gene TRBJ1-6; D gene unclear. Germline assignment: CDR1 MNHNS and CDR2 SASEGT. The CDR3 runs 14 residues. The V end lost 7 bases, the J end lost 0 bases, and 7 bases lay between the germline ends. The CDR3 spells CASKQSSYNSPLHF. The CDR3 DNA is TGTGCCAGCAAACAAAGCTCCTATAATTCACCCCTCCACTTT.

This clone was picked up one time. The chain couples TRBV5-6 to TRBJ1-2; weak D call: TRBD1 (5 bases). The CDR3 is 13 amino acids. In germline, CDR1 is SGHDT, CDR2 YYEEEE. Trimming shortened V by 5 bases and J by 4 bases, and 12 bases separated the two germline ends. For the CDR3, the DNA is TGTGCCAGCAGGTCAGACAGTCCCTATGGCTACACCTTC. This encodes CASRSDSPYGYTF.

The V and J genes are TRBV18 and TRBJ1-1; tentatively, D is TRBD1 (6 bases). The V end lost 3 bases, the J end lost 0 bases, and 14 bases lay between the germline ends. Looked up from germline, CDR1 is KGHSH and CDR2 is LQKENI. CDR3 length: 16 residues. The CDR3 is CASSPISTGLNTEAFF. CDR3 nucleotide sequence: TGTGCCAGCTCACCGATCTCGACAGGCTTGAACACTGAAGCTTTCTTT. The complete variable domain, with remaining parts taken from reference TRBV18 and TRBJ1-1, reads NAGVMQNPRHLVRRRGQEARLRCSPMKGHSHVYWYRQLPEEGLKFMVYLQKENIIDESGMPKERFSAEFPKEGPSILRIQQVVRGDSAAYFCASSPISTGLNTEAFFGQGTRLTVV.